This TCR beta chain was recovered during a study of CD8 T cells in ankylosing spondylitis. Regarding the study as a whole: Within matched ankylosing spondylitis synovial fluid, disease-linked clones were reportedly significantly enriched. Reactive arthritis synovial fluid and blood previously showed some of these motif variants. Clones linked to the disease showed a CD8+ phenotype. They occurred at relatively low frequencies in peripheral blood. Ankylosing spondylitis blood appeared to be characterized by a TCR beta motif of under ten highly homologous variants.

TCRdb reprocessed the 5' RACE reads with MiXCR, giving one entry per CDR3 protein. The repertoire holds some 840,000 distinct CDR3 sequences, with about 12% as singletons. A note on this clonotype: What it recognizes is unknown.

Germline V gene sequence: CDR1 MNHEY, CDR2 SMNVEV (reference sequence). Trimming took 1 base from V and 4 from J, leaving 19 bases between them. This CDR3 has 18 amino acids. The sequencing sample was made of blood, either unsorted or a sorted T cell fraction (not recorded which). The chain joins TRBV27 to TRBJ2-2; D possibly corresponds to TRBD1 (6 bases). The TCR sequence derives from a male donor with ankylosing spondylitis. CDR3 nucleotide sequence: TGTGCCAGCAGTTTATGGGGGCAGTTGGGCGCAGGCACCGGGGAGCTGTTTTTT. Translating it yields CASSLWGQLGAGTGELFF.